This T cell receptor beta chain was documented in a study of blood T cell repertoires in COVID-19. Study-level information: Acute and convalescent COVID-19 specimens originated in the United States, Italy and Spain. Sources were T cells, B-cell-depleted T cells, or PBMCs; the material itself was cDNA or gDNA.

As processed by the authors: Researchers report that nucleated cell counts were estimated from reference gene primer amplification. Sequencing was performed with immunoSEQ multiplex PCR; in TCRdb, only in-frame clones are kept and a portion is missing. V and J calls and clone size come straight from that table; D and trimming were deduced from the DNA. The sample holds about 64,000 clones, approximately 90% seen once. This CDR3 has 15 residues. The germline V and J ends were trimmed by 3 bases and 5 bases, with 17 bases remaining between them. CDR1 and CDR2 (germline): LNHDA, SQIVND (reference sequence).

The sequenced sample was peripheral blood. This TCR was sampled from a human donor in a cohort sampled during active COVID-19. This sequence joins TRBV19 and TRBJ2-7, with TRBD1 as a possible D gene (6 bases). The CDR3 DNA sequence: TGTGCCAGTAGTATGGTCCCCCAGGGGCACAACGAGCAGTACTTC. Protein sequence: CASSMVPQGHNEQYF. Variable domain in full (rest from reference TRBV19 and TRBJ2-7): DGGITQSPKYLFRKEGQNVTLSCEQNLNHDAMYWYRQDPGQGLRLIYYSQIVNDFQKGDIAEGYSVSREKKESFPLTVTSAQKNPTAFYLCASSMVPQGHNEQYFGPGTRLTVT.